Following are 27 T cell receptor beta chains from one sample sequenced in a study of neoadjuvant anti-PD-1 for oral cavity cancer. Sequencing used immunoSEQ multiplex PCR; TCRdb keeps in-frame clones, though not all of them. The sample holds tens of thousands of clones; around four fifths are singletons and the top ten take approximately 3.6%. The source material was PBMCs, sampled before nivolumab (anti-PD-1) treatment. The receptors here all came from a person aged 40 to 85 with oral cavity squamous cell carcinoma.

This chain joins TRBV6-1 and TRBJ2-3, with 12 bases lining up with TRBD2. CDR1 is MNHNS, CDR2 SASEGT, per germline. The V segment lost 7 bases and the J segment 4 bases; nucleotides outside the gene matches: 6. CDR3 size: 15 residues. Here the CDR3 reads CASNPLAGGSDTQYF. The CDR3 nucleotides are TGTGCCAGCAACCCACTAGCGGGAGGTTCAGATACGCAGTATTTT.

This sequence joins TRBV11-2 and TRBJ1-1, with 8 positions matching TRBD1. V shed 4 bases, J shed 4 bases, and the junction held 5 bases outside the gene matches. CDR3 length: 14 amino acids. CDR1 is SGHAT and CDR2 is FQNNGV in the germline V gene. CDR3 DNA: TGTGCCAGCAGCTCCTCAGGGGGCGGCACTGAAGCTTTCTTT. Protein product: CASSSSGGGTEAFF.

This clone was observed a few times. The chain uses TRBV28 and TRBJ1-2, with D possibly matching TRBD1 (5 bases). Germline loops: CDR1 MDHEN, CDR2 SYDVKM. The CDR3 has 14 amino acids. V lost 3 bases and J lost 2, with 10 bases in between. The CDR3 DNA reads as TGTGCCAGCAGTTTTGCGGGGCAAAACTATGGCTACACCTTC. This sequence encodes CASSFAGQNYGYTF.

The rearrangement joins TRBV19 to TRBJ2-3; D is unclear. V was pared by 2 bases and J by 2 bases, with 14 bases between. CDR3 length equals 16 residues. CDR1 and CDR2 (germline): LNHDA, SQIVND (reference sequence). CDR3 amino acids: CASSISTGGTTDTQYF. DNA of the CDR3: TGTGCCAGTAGTATATCCACCGGCGGTACCACAGATACGCAGTATTTT.

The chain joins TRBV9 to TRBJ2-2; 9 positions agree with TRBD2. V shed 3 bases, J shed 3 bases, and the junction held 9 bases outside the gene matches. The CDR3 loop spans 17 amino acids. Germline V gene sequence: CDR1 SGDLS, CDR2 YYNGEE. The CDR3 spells CASSAPLGGRDTGELFF. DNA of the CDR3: TGTGCCAGCAGCGCACCGTTAGGCGGGAGGGACACCGGGGAGCTGTTTTTT.

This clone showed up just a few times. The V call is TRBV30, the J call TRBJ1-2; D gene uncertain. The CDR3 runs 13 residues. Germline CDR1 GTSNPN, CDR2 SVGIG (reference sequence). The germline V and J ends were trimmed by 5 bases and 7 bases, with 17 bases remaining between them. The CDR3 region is CAWSPQAQAGYTF. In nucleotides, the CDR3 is TGTGCCTGGTCCCCGCAGGCCCAGGCTGGCTACACCTTC.

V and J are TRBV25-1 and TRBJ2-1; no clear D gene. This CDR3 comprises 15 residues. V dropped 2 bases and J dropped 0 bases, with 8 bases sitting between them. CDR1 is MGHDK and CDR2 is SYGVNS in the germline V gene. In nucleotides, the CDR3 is TGTGCCAGCAGTGAACCAGCGAGCTCCTACAATGAGCAGTTCTTC. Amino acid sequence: CASSEPASSYNEQFF. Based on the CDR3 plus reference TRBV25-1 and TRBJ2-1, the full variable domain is EADIYQTPRYLVIGTGKKITLECSQTMGHDKMYWYQQDPGMELHLIHYSYGVNSTEKGDLSSESTVSRIRTEHFPLTLESARPSHTSQYLCASSEPASSYNEQFFGPGTRLTVL.

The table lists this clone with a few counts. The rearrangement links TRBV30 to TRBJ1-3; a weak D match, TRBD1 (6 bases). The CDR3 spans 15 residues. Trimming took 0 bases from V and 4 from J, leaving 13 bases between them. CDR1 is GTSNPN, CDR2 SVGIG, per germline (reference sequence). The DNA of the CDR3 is TGTGCCTGGAGTGTACAAACAGGGCACGGAAACACCATATATTTT. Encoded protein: CAWSVQTGHGNTIYF.

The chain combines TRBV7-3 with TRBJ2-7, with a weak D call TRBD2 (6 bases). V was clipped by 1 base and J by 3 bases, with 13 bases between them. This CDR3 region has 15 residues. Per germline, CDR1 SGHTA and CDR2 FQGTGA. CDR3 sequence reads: CASSLMAGSGYEQYF. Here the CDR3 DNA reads TGTGCCAGCAGCTTAATGGCGGGATCGGGCTACGAGCAGTACTTC.

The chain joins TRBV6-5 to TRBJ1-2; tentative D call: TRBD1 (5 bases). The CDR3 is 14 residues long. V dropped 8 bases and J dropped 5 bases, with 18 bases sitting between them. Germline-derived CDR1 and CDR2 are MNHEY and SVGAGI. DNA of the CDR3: TGTGCCAGCGGCCATTTCAGGGATGATTATGGCTACACCTTC. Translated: CASGHFRDDYGYTF.

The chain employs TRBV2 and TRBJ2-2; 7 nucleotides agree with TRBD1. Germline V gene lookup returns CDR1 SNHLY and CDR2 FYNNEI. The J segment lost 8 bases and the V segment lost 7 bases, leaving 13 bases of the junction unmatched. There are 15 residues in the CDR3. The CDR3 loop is CASIRDSPLSGELFF. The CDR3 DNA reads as TGTGCCAGCATTCGGGACAGCCCCCTCTCTGGGGAGCTGTTTTTT.

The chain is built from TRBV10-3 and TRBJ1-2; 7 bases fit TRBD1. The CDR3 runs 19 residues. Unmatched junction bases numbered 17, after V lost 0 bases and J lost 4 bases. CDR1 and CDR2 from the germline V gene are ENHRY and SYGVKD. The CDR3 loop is CAISESKFGTAPSPYGYTF. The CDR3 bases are TGTGCCATCAGTGAGTCGAAGTTCGGGACAGCGCCATCTCCCTATGGCTACACCTTC.

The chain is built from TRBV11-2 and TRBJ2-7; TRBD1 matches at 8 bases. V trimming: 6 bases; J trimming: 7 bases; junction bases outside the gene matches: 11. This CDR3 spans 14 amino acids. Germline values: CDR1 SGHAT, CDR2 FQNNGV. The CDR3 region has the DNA TGTGCCAGCAGAGTCGGTCAGGGGGCTCGGGAGCAGTACTTC. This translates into CASRVGQGAREQYF.

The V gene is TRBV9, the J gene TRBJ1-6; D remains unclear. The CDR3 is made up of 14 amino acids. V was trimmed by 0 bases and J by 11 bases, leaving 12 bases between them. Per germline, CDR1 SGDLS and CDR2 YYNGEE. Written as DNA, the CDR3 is TGTGCCAGCAGCGTAGAGGTATCGCAACCACCCCTCCACTTT. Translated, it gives CASSVEVSQPPLHF.

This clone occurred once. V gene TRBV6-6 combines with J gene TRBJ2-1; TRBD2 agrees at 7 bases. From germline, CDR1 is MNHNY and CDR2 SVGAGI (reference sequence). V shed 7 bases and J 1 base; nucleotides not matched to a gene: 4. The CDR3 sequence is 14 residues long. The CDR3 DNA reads TGTGCCAGCAACGGGGGGTCGTCCTACAATGAGCAGTTCTTC. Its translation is CASNGGSSYNEQFF.

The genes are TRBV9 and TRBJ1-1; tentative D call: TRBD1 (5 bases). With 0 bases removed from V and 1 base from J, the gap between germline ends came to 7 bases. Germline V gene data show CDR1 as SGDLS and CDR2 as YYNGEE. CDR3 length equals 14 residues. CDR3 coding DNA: TGTGCCAGCAGCGTAGGGGGGTGGAACACTGAAGCTTTCTTT. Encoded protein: CASSVGGWNTEAFF.

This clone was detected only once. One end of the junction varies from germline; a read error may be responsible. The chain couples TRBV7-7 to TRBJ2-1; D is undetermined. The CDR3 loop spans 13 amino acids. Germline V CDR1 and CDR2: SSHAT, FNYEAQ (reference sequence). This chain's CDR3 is CASSLTTYNEQFF. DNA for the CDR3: TGTGCTAGCAGCCTGACAACCTACAATGAGCAGTTCTTC.

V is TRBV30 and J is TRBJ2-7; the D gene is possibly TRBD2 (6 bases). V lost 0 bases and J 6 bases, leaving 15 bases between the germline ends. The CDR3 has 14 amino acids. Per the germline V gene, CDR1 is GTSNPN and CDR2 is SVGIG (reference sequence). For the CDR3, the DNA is TGTGCCTGGAGTGTGGGGGGTTCGAGCGGCGAGCAGTACTTC. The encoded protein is CAWSVGGSSGEQYF.

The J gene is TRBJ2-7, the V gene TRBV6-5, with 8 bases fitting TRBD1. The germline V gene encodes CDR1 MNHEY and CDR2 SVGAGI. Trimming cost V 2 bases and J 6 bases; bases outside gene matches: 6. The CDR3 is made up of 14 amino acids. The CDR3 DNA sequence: TGTGCCAGCAGTTACCAAGGACAGGGAACCGAGCAGTACTTC. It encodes CASSYQGQGTEQYF.

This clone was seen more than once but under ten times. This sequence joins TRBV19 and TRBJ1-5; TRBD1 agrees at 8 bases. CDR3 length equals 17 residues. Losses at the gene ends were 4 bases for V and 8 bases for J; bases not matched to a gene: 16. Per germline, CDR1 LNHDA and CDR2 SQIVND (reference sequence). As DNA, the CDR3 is TGTGCCAGTAGTACCCTCAACGACAGGGGCCCAAAGGAGCCCCAGCATTTT. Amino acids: CASSTLNDRGPKEPQHF. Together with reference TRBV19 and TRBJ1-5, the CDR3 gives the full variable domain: DGGITQSPKYLFRKEGQNVTLSCEQNLNHDAMYWYRQDPGQGLRLIYYSQIVNDFQKGDIAEGYSVSREKKESFPLTVTSAQKNPTAFYLCASSTLNDRGPKEPQHFGDGTRLSIL.

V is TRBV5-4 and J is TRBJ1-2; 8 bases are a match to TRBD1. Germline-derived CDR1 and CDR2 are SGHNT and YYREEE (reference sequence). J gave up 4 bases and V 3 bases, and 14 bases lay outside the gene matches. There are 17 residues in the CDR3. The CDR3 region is CASSSGGTGTGRYGYTF. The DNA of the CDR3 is TGTGCCAGCAGCTCAGGGGGGACCGGGACAGGTCGCTATGGCTACACCTTC.

In nucleotides, the CDR3 is TGTGCCACCGACCGCCGGGGCCTCGAGCAGTACTTC. This codes for CATDRRGLEQYF. V is TRBV7-9 and J is TRBJ2-7; D possibly matches TRBD1 or TRBD2 (5 bases each). This CDR3 is built from 12 residues. From germline, CDR1 is SEHNR and CDR2 FQNEAQ (reference sequence). Trimming shortened V by 10 bases and J by 6 bases, and 16 bases separated the two germline ends.

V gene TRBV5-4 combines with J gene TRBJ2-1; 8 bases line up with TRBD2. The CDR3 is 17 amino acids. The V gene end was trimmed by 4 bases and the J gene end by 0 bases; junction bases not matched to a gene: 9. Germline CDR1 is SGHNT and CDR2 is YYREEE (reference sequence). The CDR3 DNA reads TGTGCCAGCAGCCTCGGACTAGCCCAAAGCTCCTACAATGAGCAGTTCTTC. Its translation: CASSLGLAQSSYNEQFF.

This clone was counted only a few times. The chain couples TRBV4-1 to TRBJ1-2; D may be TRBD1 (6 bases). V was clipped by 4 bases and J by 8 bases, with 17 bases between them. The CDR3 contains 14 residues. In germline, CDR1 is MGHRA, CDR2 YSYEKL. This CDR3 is CASSPSRGSGGYTF. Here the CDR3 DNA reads TGCGCCAGCAGCCCCAGCAGGGGTTCTGGAGGCTACACCTTC.

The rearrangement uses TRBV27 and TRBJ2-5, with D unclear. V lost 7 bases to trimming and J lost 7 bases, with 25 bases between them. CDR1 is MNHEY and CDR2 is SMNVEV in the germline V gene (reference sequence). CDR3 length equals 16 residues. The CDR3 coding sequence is TGTGCCAGCACCTCTTTTGGCAGTCTAGGGTTTGGGACCCAGTACTTC. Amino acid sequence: CASTSFGSLGFGTQYF.

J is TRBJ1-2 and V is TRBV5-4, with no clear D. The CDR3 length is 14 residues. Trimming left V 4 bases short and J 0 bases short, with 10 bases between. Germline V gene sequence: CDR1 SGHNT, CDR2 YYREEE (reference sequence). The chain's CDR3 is CASSASGTNYGYTF. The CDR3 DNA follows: TGTGCCAGCAGCGCATCGGGAACTAACTATGGCTACACCTTC.

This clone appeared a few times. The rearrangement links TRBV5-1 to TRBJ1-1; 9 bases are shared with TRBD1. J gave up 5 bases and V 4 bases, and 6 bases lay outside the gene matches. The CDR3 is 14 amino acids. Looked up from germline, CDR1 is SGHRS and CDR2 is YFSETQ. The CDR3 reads CASSTTGGGTEAFF. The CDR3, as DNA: TGCGCCAGCAGCACGACAGGGGGAGGGACTGAAGCTTTCTTT.